Below are 24 T cell receptor beta chains sequenced from a single sample in a study of blood T cell repertoires in COVID-19. Clones were sequenced by immunoSEQ multiplex PCR, and TCRdb holds only the in-frame ones, with some missing. This table holds 76,000 or so clones, under 95% found once. Sample: peripheral blood. The receptors were sampled from a human donor in a cohort sampled during active COVID-19.

V and J are TRBV18 and TRBJ1-1, with D unresolved. Germline CDR1 and CDR2: KGHSH and LQKENI. The ends were cut back, 5 bases at V and 3 bases at J, with 16 bases in the middle. The CDR3 runs 15 residues. CDR3 loop: CASSFREFEHTEAFF. Here the CDR3 DNA reads TGTGCCAGCTCATTTCGGGAGTTTGAGCACACTGAAGCTTTCTTT.

The chain has TRBV29-1 and TRBJ2-2, with TRBD1 matching 7 bases. The germline V gene encodes CDR1 SQVTM and CDR2 ANQGSEA. After removal of 5 bases from V and 0 bases from J, the junction contained 6 bases not matched to a gene. The CDR3 sequence is 15 residues long. The CDR3 loop reads CSVTQGMTNTGELFF. CDR3 DNA: TGCAGCGTTACACAGGGGATGACGAACACCGGGGAGCTGTTTTTT.

The chain has TRBV12-3 or TRBV12-4 and TRBJ1-1; no clear D gene. Trimming left V 5 bases short and J 4 bases short, with 11 bases between. This CDR3 has 13 amino acids. The CDR3 protein is CASSLREPTEAFF. CDR3 bases: TGTGCCAGCAGTCTCCGGGAGCCCACTGAAGCTTTCTTT.

The rearrangement joins TRBV3-1 (or the pseudogene TRBV3-2) to TRBJ2-3, with unresolved D. CDR1 is LGHDT and CDR2 is YNNKEL in the germline V gene (reference sequence). The V and J ends lost 4 bases and 6 bases respectively, with 14 bases between them. CDR3 length equals 14 residues. The CDR3 protein is CASSLGTVRDTQYF. As DNA, the CDR3 is TGTGCCAGCAGCCTTGGCACAGTAAGGGATACGCAGTATTTT.

The gene calls are TRBV29-1 and TRBJ1-1, with TRBD1 identical over 9 bases. Germline values: CDR1 SQVTM, CDR2 ANQGSEA. The CDR3 runs 13 residues. The V segment lost 7 bases and the J segment 4 bases; nucleotides outside the gene matches: 7. CDR3 nucleotide sequence: TGCAGCGCTCGGACAGGGGTCGGCACTGAAGCTTTCTTT. Protein: CSARTGVGTEAFF.

This chain uses TRBV27 with TRBJ2-7; 8 bases fit TRBD1. J lost 0 bases, V lost 5 bases, and 6 bases had no gene match. Germline-derived CDR1 and CDR2 are MNHEY and SMNVEV (reference sequence). The CDR3 sequence is 15 residues long. CDR3 sequence reads: CASSTGTGNSYEQYF. The CDR3 DNA sequence: TGTGCCAGCAGTACCGGGACAGGAAACTCCTACGAGCAGTACTTC.

The chain is built from TRBV18 and TRBJ2-2, with 8 positions matching TRBD2. The junction had 8 bases not matched to a gene; V was cut back by 4 bases and J by 4 bases. The CDR3 runs 16 residues. Germline loops: CDR1 KGHSH, CDR2 LQKENI. The CDR3 nucleotides read TGTGCCAGCTCACTCTCGAGCGGGGGACCCACCGGGGAGCTGTTTTTT. Its protein product is CASSLSSGGPTGELFF.

This chain connects TRBV11-2 to TRBJ2-7, with a possible D match to TRBD1 (6 bases). This CDR3 region has 15 residues. The germline V gene encodes CDR1 SGHAT and CDR2 FQNNGV. V was pared by 5 bases and J by 5 bases, with 19 bases between. The CDR3 DNA sequence: TGTGCCAGCAGCAGCCTCCGACGGACAGACCACGAGCAGTACTTC. As protein: CASSSLRRTDHEQYF.

The chain couples TRBV10-2 to TRBJ2-4, with TRBD1 identical over 7 bases. CDR1 is WSHSY, CDR2 SAAADI, per germline. V lost 7 bases to trimming and J lost 1 base; unmatched junction nucleotides: 7. This CDR3 spans 15 amino acids. The CDR3 nucleotides read TGCGCCAGCAAAAGGACAGGCTTTGCCAAAAACATTCAGTACTTC. Amino acids: CASKRTGFAKNIQYF.

The chain couples TRBV5-1 to TRBJ2-3, with TRBD2 identical over 10 bases. Germline CDR1 SGHRS, CDR2 YFSETQ. Unmatched junction bases numbered 6, after V lost 7 bases and J lost 1 base. This CDR3 region has 15 residues. Here the CDR3 reads CASGTSGARTDTQYF. The CDR3 nucleotides read TGCGCCAGCGGAACTAGCGGGGCACGCACAGATACGCAGTATTTT.

The rearrangement links TRBV27 to TRBJ2-3; 7 bases agree with TRBD2. The germline V gene has CDR1 MNHEY and CDR2 SMNVEV (reference sequence). This CDR3 is 14 amino acids long. With V trimmed by 2 bases and J by 11 bases, 10 bases remained unmatched. The DNA of the CDR3 is TGTGCCAGCAGTTTAGGGACCCCTAGCGGTCGGCAGTATTTT. Its protein product is CASSLGTPSGRQYF.

The chain recombines TRBV30 with TRBJ1-5; D not resolved. The CDR3 contains 11 residues. Trimming pared 3 bases from V and 6 bases from J, leaving 6 bases between. The germline V gene encodes CDR1 GTSNPN and CDR2 SVGIG (reference sequence). DNA for the CDR3: TGTGCCTGGAGATTGAGTCAGCCCCAGCATTTT. It yields the protein CAWRLSQPQHF.

The DNA for the CDR3 is TGCGCCAGCAGCTTGGCGTCCGACAGGACCAACGAGCAGTACTTC. This sequence encodes CASSLASDRTNEQYF. V usage is TRBV5-1 and J usage is TRBJ2-7, with D tentatively TRBD1 (6 bases). Trimming pared 0 bases from V and 5 bases from J, leaving 15 bases between. Germline assignment: CDR1 SGHRS and CDR2 YFSETQ. The CDR3 sequence is 15 residues long.

The chain is built from TRBV7-9 and TRBJ2-2; D is undetermined. From germline, CDR1 is SEHNR and CDR2 FQNEAQ (reference sequence). The CDR3 consists of 14 residues. Trimming removed 3 bases at V and 4 bases at J, with 9 bases between. The CDR3 sequence: CASSFGQPTGELFF. Here the CDR3 DNA reads TGTGCCAGCAGCTTTGGGCAGCCCACCGGGGAGCTGTTTTTT.

J is TRBJ1-1 and V is TRBV7-2, with 9 bases fitting TRBD1. This CDR3 has 15 amino acids. In germline, CDR1 is SGHTA, CDR2 FQGNSA. V shed 3 bases and J 6 bases; nucleotides not matched to a gene: 8. CDR3 nucleotide sequence: TGTGCCAGCAGCTTCGCCGGGACAGGGTTCTCTGAAGCTTTCTTT. Protein: CASSFAGTGFSEAFF.

This clone was observed once. The chain uses TRBV19 and TRBJ1-5; D is undetermined. CDR1 is LNHDA, CDR2 SQIVND, per germline (reference sequence). The V end was cut by 7 bases, the J end by 2 bases, with 18 bases between. The CDR3 is made up of 16 amino acids. The CDR3 sequence: CASTHAGGPGNQPQHF. The CDR3 nucleotides are TGTGCCAGTACTCACGCTGGAGGGCCTGGCAATCAGCCCCAGCATTTT.

The chain uses TRBV6-5 and TRBJ1-1; 7 nucleotides agree with TRBD1. CDR1 and CDR2 (germline): MNHEY, SVGAGI. Trimming at V came to 6 bases and at J to 6 bases, leaving 13 bases not matched to a gene. The CDR3 is 15 residues long. CDR3 region: CASSEGEGALAEAFF. In nucleotides, the CDR3 is TGTGCCAGCAGCGAGGGCGAGGGGGCCTTGGCTGAAGCTTTCTTT.

The CDR3 DNA reads as TGTGCCAGTAGTTCGGGACAGGGTATCGGAAAACTGTTTTTT. Its translation is CASSSGQGIGKLFF. The V call is TRBV19, the J call TRBJ1-4; 9 bases map to TRBD1. The CDR3 has 14 residues. The trim removed 5 bases at V and 10 bases at J, leaving 8 bases unmatched. CDR1 LNHDA and CDR2 SQIVND come from the germline V gene (reference sequence).

This clone was observed a single time. The V and J genes are TRBV9 and TRBJ2-7; 10 positions match TRBD1. V was clipped by 3 bases and J by 3 bases; unmatched bases: 6. Per germline, CDR1 SGDLS and CDR2 YYNGEE. The CDR3 runs to 15 residues. In DNA, the CDR3 is TGTGCCAGCAGCGCGACAGGGGGCGGTCTCTACGAGCAGTACTTC. Its translation: CASSATGGGLYEQYF.

The V gene is TRBV5-1, the J gene TRBJ2-3; 11 bases fit TRBD2. The trim removed 4 bases at V and 0 bases at J, leaving 1 base unmatched. The CDR3 extends over 15 amino acids. CDR1 is SGHRS, CDR2 YFSETQ, per germline. CDR3 coding DNA: TGCGCCAGCAGCGGGACTAGCGGTAGCACAGATACGCAGTATTTT. This encodes CASSGTSGSTDTQYF.

The rearrangement uses TRBV28 and TRBJ1-5, with D maybe TRBD1 (6 bases). The V and J ends lost 4 bases and 7 bases respectively, with 17 bases between them. The length of the CDR3 is 15 residues. Germline lookup yields CDR1 MDHEN and CDR2 SYDVKM. CDR3 nucleotide sequence: TGTGCCAGCAGTTCCCGTGGGGGGGCAAGACAGCCCCAGCATTTT. It translates to CASSSRGGARQPQHF. The full variable domain, with the rest looked up from reference TRBV28 and TRBJ1-5, is DVKVTQSSRYLVKRTGEKVFLECVQDMDHENMFWYRQDPGLGLRLIYFSYDVKMKEKGDIPEGYSVSREKKERFSLILESASTNQTSMYLCASSSRGGARQPQHFGDGTRLSIL.

The chain employs TRBV29-1 and TRBJ2-2; D is undetermined. This CDR3 is built from 14 residues. V was cut by 7 bases and J by 2 bases, with 14 bases left in between. The germline V gene has CDR1 SQVTM and CDR2 ANQGSEA. The DNA for the CDR3 is TGCAGCGCCAAAACAGACCTTAACACCGGGGAGCTGTTTTTT. Translation gives CSAKTDLNTGELFF.

This clone was picked up one time. This rearrangement joins TRBV2 to TRBJ1-2; possibly TRBD1 for D (5 bases). Germline lookup yields CDR1 SNHLY and CDR2 FYNNEI. The CDR3 is 16 residues long. Trimming removed 4 bases from V and 2 bases from J, with 17 bases in between. CDR3 sequence (DNA): TGTGCCAGCAGTGTCGGTTTGGGGGGGTTAAACTATGGCTACACCTTC. It yields the protein CASSVGLGGLNYGYTF.

This clone was recorded once. This chain connects TRBV10-3 to TRBJ1-1, with D maybe TRBD1 (5 bases). The germline V gene encodes CDR1 ENHRY and CDR2 SYGVKD. Trimming left V 0 bases short and J 5 bases short, with 7 bases between. The CDR3 is made up of 13 amino acids. The DNA for the CDR3 is TGTGCCATCAGTGAGTCGGGGGGGACTGAAGCTTTCTTT. Its protein is CAISESGGTEAFF.